These T cell receptor beta chains were read from a single sample in a study of PD-1 blockade in classical Hodgkin lymphoma. Here immunoSEQ multiplex PCR was the method, and the copy in TCRdb shows in-frame clones only, minus some. This sample has 10,000 to 14,000 clones; approximately 82% occur once, and the top ten carry approximately 5%. Specimen: peripheral blood mononuclear cells (PBMCs), collected before the second cycle of nivolumab. The receptors come from a human donor with classical Hodgkin lymphoma. Each CDR3 is given with its conserved first and last residue. A D gene is named only where the DNA matches it firmly. Where a row states a size, it is once, few, many or the class of an expanded clone; other rows omit it.

size,length,J,V,D,DNA,CDR3
few,15,TRBJ2-5,TRBV28,TRBD1,TGTGCCAGCAGTTCCCAACAGGGGTACCAAGAGACCCAGTACTTC,CASSSQQGYQETQYF
once,14,TRBJ1-5,TRBV4-1,.,TGCGCCAGCAGCCAGGGTGAAAGCAATCAGCCCCAGCATTTT,CASSQGESNQPQHF
.,13,TRBJ2-4,TRBV19,.,TGTGCCAGTAGTATGGTCCGGGACACTATTCAGTACTTC,CASSMVRDTIQYF
.,10,TRBJ2-5,TRBV20-1,.,TGCAGTGCTAACATTGGGACCCAGTACTTC,CSANIGTQYF
once,17,TRBJ2-3,TRBV5-1,TRBD2,TGCGCCAGCAGCTTCGCTCTAGCGGGACTTTTTAGAGATACGCAGTATTTT,CASSFALAGLFRDTQYF
.,15,TRBJ2-7,TRBV27,TRBD2,TGTGCCAGCAGTTTAAGAGCGGGAAGGTCCTACGAGCAGTACTTC,CASSLRAGRSYEQYF
.,12,TRBJ1-1,TRBV7-9,TRBD1,TGTGCCAGCAGTCGTACAGGGGTGGAGGCTTTCTTT,CASSRTGVEAFF
.,16,TRBJ2-1,TRBV9,TRBD1,TGTGCCAGCAGCGCGAATGCCGGGACAGCTTACAATGAGCAGTTCTTC,CASSANAGTAYNEQFF
.,12,TRBJ1-5,TRBV5-6,.,TGTGCCAGCAGCTCCGTCAATCAGCCCCAGCATTTT,CASSSVNQPQHF
.,13,TRBJ2-1,TRBV6-1,.,TGTGCCAGCACCCCGACGGACCGCAATGAGCAGTTCTTC,CASTPTDRNEQFF
.,20,TRBJ1-5,TRBV4-3,.,TGCGCCAGCAGCCAAGATCTGATTAGTTTGGGTTTGTTGGGCAATCAGCCCCAGCATTTT,CASSQDLISLGLLGNQPQHF
.,15,TRBJ2-3,TRBV9,TRBD1,TGTGCCAGCAGCCTGGGACAGGGGGCTACAGATACGCAGTATTTT,CASSLGQGATDTQYF
.,13,TRBJ2-2,TRBV6-4,.,TGTGCCAGCAGTGACAGGGACACCGGGGAGCTGTTTTTT,CASSDRDTGELFF